This T cell receptor beta chain was found in a study of CD8 T cells in Susac syndrome. Negative magnetic isolation gave CD8+ and CD4+ cells; FACS enriched CD8+ TEMRA. Germline loops: CDR1 SNHLY, CDR2 FYNNEI. V lost 4 bases and J lost 6; bases outside the gene matches: 3. This CDR3 contains 13 residues. cDNA came from roughly 0.53 to 1 ug RNA primed by random hexamers. TCRdb reprocessed the immunoSEQ multiplex PCR reads via MiXCR and lists one record per CDR3 protein. In the table there are fewer than 200,000 distinct CDR3 sequences, over 85% of which are singletons. The sample consisted of CD4+ T cells from PBMCs. This TCR was recovered from a human donor in good health. J is TRBJ2-1 and V is TRBV2, with 7 bases that match TRBD2. The CDR3 DNA is TGTGCCAGCAGTGGCGGGAGCGGCAATGAGCAGTTCTTC. Encoded protein: CASSGGSGNEQFF.